This T cell receptor beta chain was identified during a study of T-cell reconstitution after alpha-beta-depleted transplantation in children. During its preparation, the TCRbeta library received unique molecular identifiers. TCRdb re-called the PCR reads through MiXCR, storing one row per CDR3 protein. The sample includes 600,000 to 700,000 distinct CDR3 sequences, around 12% seen only once; the top ten take 0.65% to 0.9%. Overall study results and limits: The main origin of T-cell counts and diversity one year after transplant was newly produced T cells. Where some patients showed high TCRbeta diversity at day 60, it came from recipient T cells and thymic progenitors that had survived.

This clonotype was recorded at least ten times. Its antigen is unknown. A junction boundary mismatches the germline segment, possibly from a read error. The germline CDR1 and CDR2 sequences are MDHEN and SYDVKM. This CDR3 is 14 amino acids long. Material: PBMCs, obtained before TCRalphabeta/CD19-depleted stem cell transplant. The chain is built from TRBV28 and TRBJ1-5, with D perhaps TRBD1 (5 bases). This TCR was recovered from a girl under 10 years old with congenital amegakaryocytic thrombocytopenia, due to receive a stem cell transplant. This chain's CDR3 is CASRLWEGSQPQHF. The DNA of the CDR3 is TGTGCCAGCAGGTTATGGGAGGGGAGTCAGCCCCAGCATTTT.